These 31 T cell receptor beta chains were all obtained from the same sample, sequenced in a study of T cells in women clearing cervical HPV infection. Measured with immunoSEQ multiplex PCR; TCRdb has only the in-frame clones, and not every one. Its table lists tens of thousands of clones. Sequenced material: blood buffy coat. Receptors were obtained from a woman between 18 and 70 years old with a cervical HPV16 infection that either progressed to CIN3+ or cleared (not recorded which).

On this clone itself: The read gets to within 3 residues of the CDR3 end, and the germline J gene fills in the rest. The gene calls are TRBV20-1 and TRBJ2-2; possible D gene TRBD1, 6 bases. V was clipped by 6 bases and J by 4 bases, with 15 bases between them. Per germline, CDR1 DFQATT and CDR2 SNEGSKA (reference sequence). The CDR3 consists of 14 residues. The sequenced CDR3 bases are TGCAGTGCGCTGTCAGGGGCGGGCACCGGGGAG. Translated: CSALSGAGTGE. From start to end, the CDR3 is CSALSGAGTGELFF.

Comment on this clone: The CDR3 end lies 3 residues beyond the end of the read and is filled in from the germline J gene. This chain connects TRBV13 to TRBJ2-1, with D possibly TRBD2 on 5 matching bases. This CDR3 has 16 amino acids. CDR1 PRHDT and CDR2 FYEKMQ come from the germline V gene (reference sequence). Deletions cut 0 bases from V and 2 bases from J, with 11 bases between. This CDR3 reads CASSLGLTNTYNEQFF. The sequenced part of the CDR3 DNA is TGTGCCAGCAGCTTAGGCCTGACTAACACCTACAATGAG.

Details on this clone: The read finishes 3 residues shy of the CDR3 end, and the germline J gene is used to complete it. V usage is TRBV10-2 and J usage is TRBJ2-5; TRBD2 aligns across 15 bases. After removal of 2 bases from V and 0 bases from J, the junction contained 1 base not matched to a gene. The CDR3 consists of 17 residues. Germline V lookup: CDR1 WSHSY, CDR2 SAAADI. The CDR3: CASSEGLAGGYQETQYF. The CDR3 DNA, read in part, is TGCGCCAGCAGTGAGGGACTAGCGGGGGGGTACCAAGAGACC.

Details on this clone: The read is 3 residues too short to cover the CDR3 end, so that end is filled in from the germline J gene. The chain combines TRBV7-2 with TRBJ2-7, with TRBD2 matching 8 bases. Unmatched junction bases numbered 4, after V lost 2 bases and J lost 1 base. CDR1 SGHTA and CDR2 FQGNSA come from the germline V gene. The CDR3 runs to 15 residues. The CDR3 region is CASSLTGGGSYEQYF. The sequenced part of the CDR3 DNA is TGTGCCAGCAGCTTAACCGGGGGGGGGTCCTACGAG.

Concerning this clone: The read ends 3 residues before the CDR3 terminus; that terminus is restored from the germline J gene. This chain connects TRBV12-5 to TRBJ1-5; 8 nucleotides line up with TRBD1. With 11 bases clipped from V and 5 bases from J, the junction kept 8 bases outside the gene matches. This CDR3 has 13 residues. Germline CDR1 LGHNT, CDR2 FRNRAP. The DNA read from the CDR3 is TGTGCTGGCAGCTACAGGGGGGATCAGCCC. Translating gives CAGSYRGDQP. The whole CDR3 protein reads CAGSYRGDQPQHF.

In regard to this clone: The CDR3 end is not reached by the read, which stops 3 residues before it; the germline J gene fills it in. The chain combines TRBV20-1 with TRBJ1-5; 8 bases agree with TRBD1. The CDR3 extends over 16 amino acids. Germline CDR1 is DFQATT and CDR2 is SNEGSKA (reference sequence). The ends lost 0 bases at V and 2 bases at J; junction bases unmatched: 6. The CDR3 is CSARDLGQVGNQPQHF. CDR3 bases read: TGCAGTGCTAGAGATCTGGGACAGGTGGGCAATCAGCCC.

About this clone: The DNA ends 3 residues before the CDR3 does, and the rest of the CDR3 is filled in from the germline J gene. Other DNA sequences of this sample code for an identical CDR3. This rearrangement joins TRBV18 to TRBJ2-7; no clear D. The CDR3 consists of 13 residues. Germline loops: CDR1 KGHSH, CDR2 LQKENI. The V end was cut by 3 bases, the J end by 0 bases, with 6 bases between. The DNA read from the CDR3 is TGTGCCAGCTCACCCTACTCCTCCTACGAG. Translated: CASSPYSSYE. The CDR3 as a whole reads CASSPYSSYEQYF.

This clone is identified as medium-sized (0.01 to 0.1%) from frequency. The read falls 3 residues short of the CDR3 end, and the missing part is taken from the germline J gene. V gene TRBV6-1 combines with J gene TRBJ2-2, with D perhaps TRBD1 (5 bases). The ends were cut back, 4 bases at V and 3 bases at J, with 12 bases in the middle. Per germline, CDR1 MNHNS and CDR2 SASEGT. CDR3 length: 15 amino acids. CDR3 DNA (partial): TGTGCCAGCAGTGTTGGACATGGGGACACCGGGGAG. Its translation is CASSVGHGDTGE. Given in full, the CDR3 is CASSVGHGDTGELFF.

As concerns this clone: The CDR3 end lies 3 residues beyond the end of the read and is filled in from the germline J gene. The chain employs TRBV7-9 and TRBJ1-5; D is unresolved. The CDR3 spans 13 residues. The germline V gene encodes CDR1 SEHNR and CDR2 FQNEAQ (reference sequence). Trimming shortened V by 3 bases and J by 4 bases, and 7 bases separated the two germline ends. Partial CDR3 DNA: TGTGCCAGCAGCTTGCAGTATAATCAGCCC. Its translation: CASSLQYNQP. The entire CDR3 sequence reads CASSLQYNQPQHF.

In the case of this clone: Coverage ceases 3 residues before the CDR3 finishes, and the germline J gene fills in the end. This chain joins TRBV12-3 or TRBV12-4 and TRBJ1-1, with D perhaps matching TRBD1 (6 bases). The ends were cut back, 3 bases at V and 5 bases at J, with 7 bases in the middle. The CDR3 length is 12 residues. The CDR3 loop is CASSLGQTEAFF. The sequenced part of the CDR3 DNA is TGTGCCAGCAGTTTGGGACAAACTGAA.

With regard to this clone: Read data end 3 residues before the CDR3 end; the end is taken from the germline J gene. V usage is TRBV2 and J usage is TRBJ2-5, with a tentative D call TRBD2 (5 bases). V dropped 4 bases and J dropped 5 bases, with 14 bases sitting between them. This CDR3 comprises 14 residues. Per germline, CDR1 SNHLY and CDR2 FYNNEI. The CDR3 here is CASSAGNPGETQYF. CDR3 DNA, as far as it was read: TGTGCCAGCAGTGCGGGCAACCCGGGGGAGACC.

Points on this clone: The read is 3 residues too short to cover the CDR3 end, so that end is filled in from the germline J gene. This chain links TRBV12-3 or TRBV12-4 with TRBJ1-5; TRBD1 is a possible D gene (6 bases). CDR3 length equals 12 residues. V lost 8 bases and J lost 4, with 9 bases in between. Incomplete CDR3 DNA: TGTGCCAGCCGAACAGGGAATCAGCCC. Translation: CASRTGNQP. In full, the CDR3 reads CASRTGNQPQHF.

Comments on this clone: The CDR3 end lies 3 residues beyond the end of the read and is filled in from the germline J gene. V and J are TRBV20-1 and TRBJ2-6; D is ambiguous. The germline V gene has CDR1 DFQATT and CDR2 SNEGSKA (reference sequence). The CDR3 has 12 residues. V was shortened by 6 bases and J by 1 base, with 4 bases between the two germline ends. The CDR3 sequence is CSATSGANVLTF. The DNA read from the CDR3 is TGCAGTGCGACTTCTGGGGCCAACGTC.

Remarks on this clone: The read terminates 3 residues ahead of where the CDR3 ends, so the germline J gene completes it. This rearrangement joins TRBV6-1 to TRBJ2-2; 7 nucleotides align to TRBD1. Per germline, CDR1 MNHNS and CDR2 SASEGT. The V segment lost 0 bases and the J segment 8 bases; nucleotides outside the gene matches: 9. The CDR3 extends over 16 amino acids. The chain's CDR3 is CASSEALGRGSGELFF. The part of the CDR3 DNA that was read is TGTGCCAGCAGTGAAGCGCTTGGCAGGGGGTCGGGGGAG.

As regards this clone: Read coverage stops 3 residues before the CDR3 terminus; the germline J gene supplies the remainder. This chain links TRBV18 with TRBJ1-4, with D hard to call. In germline, CDR1 is KGHSH, CDR2 LQKENI. Trimming took off 3 bases at V and 5 bases at J, with 7 bases between the two ends. The CDR3 spans 13 residues. The CDR3 sequence: CASSPGENEKLFF. The CDR3 bases that were read are TGTGCCAGCTCACCCGGGGAGAATGAAAAA.

Notes on this clone: From the germline J gene comes the end of the CDR3, since the read stops 3 residues before it. The V gene is TRBV5-1, the J gene TRBJ2-7; 7 nucleotides agree with TRBD1. The germline V gene encodes CDR1 SGHRS and CDR2 YFSETQ. J was trimmed by 3 bases and V by 4 bases; bases with no gene match: 13. The CDR3 consists of 16 residues. The sequenced CDR3 bases are TGCGCCAGCAGCGGGGGACCGGGACAGAACTTCTACGAG. It codes for CASSGGPGQNFYE. The whole CDR3 region reads CASSGGPGQNFYEQYF.

Concerning this clone: The read gets to within 3 residues of the CDR3 end, and the germline J gene fills in the rest. The V call is TRBV5-1, the J call TRBJ1-6; 10 bases fit TRBD1. The CDR3 extends over 15 amino acids. The junction had 7 bases not matched to a gene; V was cut back by 4 bases and J by 9 bases. The germline CDR1 and CDR2 sequences are SGHRS and YFSETQ. The covered CDR3 bases are TGCGCCAGCAGCCCCCGACAGGGGGCTAGTTCACCC. Translated, it gives CASSPRQGASSP. The whole CDR3 sequence reads CASSPRQGASSPLHF.

On this clone itself: The read comes to an end 3 residues before the CDR3 does, leaving the germline J gene to fill in the end. This sequence joins TRBV30 and TRBJ1-1, with 8 bases that match TRBD1. The CDR3 is made up of 14 amino acids. Trimming cost V 3 bases and J 1 base; bases outside gene matches: 4. Germline V gives CDR1 GTSNPN, CDR2 SVGIG (reference sequence). The CDR3 DNA, read in part, is TGTGCCTGGAGCCATACAGGGGGGAACACTGAA. This gives the protein CAWSHTGGNTE. The whole CDR3 reads CAWSHTGGNTEAFF.

For this clone: From the germline J gene comes the end of the CDR3, since the read stops 3 residues before it. The gene calls are TRBV19 and TRBJ1-2; no firm D call. There are 12 residues in the CDR3. Germline V lookup: CDR1 LNHDA, CDR2 SQIVND (reference sequence). Trimming pared 4 bases from V and 2 bases from J, leaving 5 bases between. CDR3 region: CASSNGNYGYTF. CDR3 bases read: TGTGCCAGTAGTAATGGCAACTATGGC.

On this clone itself: The read comes to an end 3 residues before the CDR3 does, leaving the germline J gene to fill in the end. The J gene is TRBJ2-1, the V gene TRBV11-2, with TRBD1 identical over 10 bases. The CDR3 length is 15 residues. Germline CDR1 is SGHAT and CDR2 is FQNNGV. Trimming cost V 5 bases and J 7 bases; bases outside gene matches: 8. The covered CDR3 bases are TGTGCCAGCAGCGTGGGGGACAGGGGAAGGAATGAG. Translated, it gives CASSVGDRGRNE. The whole CDR3 protein reads CASSVGDRGRNEQFF.

About this clone: The sequence runs out 3 residues before the end of the CDR3; the remainder is reconstructed from the germline J gene. The chain combines TRBV12-3 or TRBV12-4 with TRBJ2-5; 16 bases align to TRBD2. The CDR3 has 13 residues. The trim removed 8 bases at V and 7 bases at J, leaving 1 base unmatched. This CDR3 is CASGTSGGVTQYF. Incomplete CDR3 DNA: TGTGCCAGCGGGACTAGCGGGGGGGTGACC.

As concerns this clone: The read comes to an end 3 residues before the CDR3 does, leaving the germline J gene to fill in the end. The chain uses TRBV30 and TRBJ2-1, with TRBD2 identical over 8 bases. The CDR3 consists of 15 residues. V lost 0 bases to trimming and J lost 4 bases; unmatched junction nucleotides: 5. CDR1 and CDR2 (germline): GTSNPN, SVGIG (reference sequence). The CDR3 reads CAWSVTAGDYNEQFF. The DNA read from the CDR3 is TGTGCCTGGAGTGTCACAGCGGGGGATTACAATGAG.

On this clone: The observed sequence ends 3 residues before the CDR3 terminus, with the missing tail filled in from the germline J gene. The chain employs TRBV7-9 and TRBJ2-1; 10 bases are shared with TRBD2. Trimming took 3 bases from V and 8 from J; bases not matched to a gene: 7. The CDR3 covers 15 residues. CDR1 SEHNR and CDR2 FQNEAQ come from the germline V gene (reference sequence). Here the CDR3 reads CASSLVRLAGDEQFF. The DNA read from the CDR3 is TGTGCCAGCAGCTTGGTGAGACTAGCGGGTGATGAG.

On this clone itself: The read falls 3 residues short of the CDR3 end, and the missing part is taken from the germline J gene. This chain joins TRBV13 and TRBJ1-6, with TRBD1 as a possible D gene (5 bases). The CDR3 is made up of 19 amino acids. Germline V gene lookup returns CDR1 PRHDT and CDR2 FYEKMQ (reference sequence). Trimming pared 3 bases from V and 8 bases from J, leaving 26 bases between. The covered CDR3 bases are TGTGCCAGCAGCTTCTTCCAGGATATTGGGGCAGGGTTTTATTCACCC. It is translated as CASSFFQDIGAGFYSP. The full CDR3 reads CASSFFQDIGAGFYSPLHF.

Points on this clone: The read ends 3 residues early relative to the CDR3; the germline J gene fills the gap. This chain connects TRBV2 to TRBJ2-7; 7 bases align to TRBD1. The CDR3 covers 13 residues. Germline CDR1 reads SNHLY; CDR2 reads FYNNEI. V trimming: 6 bases; J trimming: 4 bases; junction bases outside the gene matches: 6. CDR3 in amino acids: CASRGDRLYEQYF. The sequenced CDR3 bases are TGTGCCAGCAGGGGGGACAGACTATACGAG.

Note on this clone: The read falls 3 residues short of the CDR3 end, and the missing part is taken from the germline J gene. The chain combines TRBV28 with TRBJ1-1; D not resolved. Germline values: CDR1 MDHEN, CDR2 SYDVKM. This CDR3 comprises 14 residues. V gave up 7 bases and J gave up 1 base, with 13 bases separating them. CDR3 sequence reads: CASTFGLQNTEAFF. Partial CDR3 DNA: TGTGCCAGCACGTTCGGACTCCAGAACACTGAA. The whole variable domain, remainder taken from reference TRBV28 and TRBJ1-1, is DVKVTQSSRYLVKRTGEKVFLECVQDMDHENMFWYRQDPGLGLRLIYFSYDVKMKEKGDIPEGYSVSREKKERFSLILESASTNQTSMYLCASTFGLQNTEAFFGQGTRLTVV.

With regard to this clone: The CDR3 is cut off 3 residues early in the read; its end comes from the germline J gene. The genes are TRBV19 and TRBJ2-5, with D perhaps matching TRBD1 or TRBD2 (5 bases each). V shed 5 bases and J shed 3 bases, with 10 bases lying between them. The CDR3 is made up of 13 amino acids. Germline V CDR1 and CDR2: LNHDA, SQIVND (reference sequence). The DNA read from the CDR3 is TGTGCCAGTAGTCAACAGGAGGAAGAGACC. Protein: CASSQQEEET. The whole CDR3 region reads CASSQQEEETQYF.

In regard to this clone: The read stops 3 residues short of the end of the CDR3; the missing end is completed from the germline J gene. V gene TRBV30 combines with J gene TRBJ1-3; D unresolved. Germline lookup yields CDR1 GTSNPN and CDR2 SVGIG (reference sequence). Trimming removed 6 bases from V and 4 bases from J, with 19 bases in between. CDR3 length: 15 amino acids. The CDR3 spells CACPVSGSPGNTIYF. The part of the CDR3 DNA that was read is TGTGCCTGTCCCGTATCCGGGTCGCCCGGAAACACC. The entire variable domain, with the rest obtained from reference TRBV30 and TRBJ1-3, is as follows: SQTIHQWPATLVQPVGSPLSLECTVEGTSNPNLYWYRQAAGRGLQLLFYSVGIGQISSEVPQNLSASRPQDRQFILSSKKLLLSDSGFYLCACPVSGSPGNTIYFGEGSWLTVV.

A note on this clone: The read ends 3 residues shy of where the CDR3 ends; the end is completed using the germline J gene. This chain links TRBV5-4 with TRBJ1-3; D is perhaps TRBD1 (6 bases). V was pared by 2 bases and J by 4 bases, with 10 bases between. This CDR3 contains 14 residues. The germline V gene has CDR1 SGHNT and CDR2 YYREEE (reference sequence). CDR3: CASSLQGAGNTIYF. The part of the CDR3 DNA that was read is TGTGCCAGCAGCTTACAGGGCGCCGGAAACACC.

Worth noting for this clone: The read ends 3 residues before the CDR3 terminus; that terminus is restored from the germline J gene. The chain employs TRBV5-6 and TRBJ2-7, with D possibly matching TRBD2 (7 bases). The CDR3 is 14 amino acids. Germline V gene sequence: CDR1 SGHDT, CDR2 YYEEEE. Between the trimmed V and J ends, which lost 2 bases and 3 bases, there was a span of 12 bases. CDR3 protein: CASSFEGGVYEQYF. CDR3 bases read: TGTGCCAGCAGCTTTGAAGGGGGGGTCTACGAG.

As regards this clone: The sequence runs out 3 residues before the end of the CDR3; the remainder is reconstructed from the germline J gene. The chain carries TRBV5-5 and TRBJ2-5, with D unclear. Looked up from germline, CDR1 is SGHKS and CDR2 is YYEKEE (reference sequence). The CDR3 length is 15 residues. Deletions cut 5 bases from V and 1 base from J, with 15 bases between. The CDR3 bases that were read are TGTGCCAGCAGACTCGCCATCACAGTCCAAGAGACC. It encodes CASRLAITVQET. In full, the CDR3 reads CASRLAITVQETQYF.